This T cell receptor beta chain came from a study of cytomegalovirus exposure and HLA in healthy donors. In the study overall: Assignment to the Caucasian-associated ancestry cluster applied to about 80% of the approximately 360 genotyped donors. General study points: The authors enumerated 150 to 200 TCR beta chains as linked to cytomegalovirus.

This clone turned up a few times. Its specificity is not known. Use of 60 Vbeta and 13 Jbeta primers characterized the PCR. Using immunoSEQ multiplex PCR, the repertoire was profiled, and TCRdb retains in-frame clones only, with some absent. The table shows around 53,000 clones, with roughly four fifths occurring only once. The germline gives CDR1 SGHTA, CDR2 FQGTGA. V was pared by 5 bases and J by 5 bases, with 21 bases between. This CDR3 has 17 amino acids. The source material was PBMCs. The sequence was collected from a man aged 45-65 years in good health and CMV-seronegative. V is TRBV7-3 and J is TRBJ2-2, with a possible D match to TRBD2 (6 bases). The CDR3 sequence is CASSRHAGTVQTGELFF. The CDR3 coding sequence is TGTGCCAGCAGCCGCCATGCGGGGACCGTCCAGACCGGGGAGCTGTTTTTT.